A selection of T cell receptor beta chains follows, all from one sample in a study of blood T cell repertoires in COVID-19. The protocol was immunoSEQ multiplex PCR, while the TCRdb copy is restricted to in-frame clones and leaves out a portion. The sample has under 200,000 clones, 60% to 80% seen once. What was sequenced was peripheral blood. These receptors were obtained from a man in his 70s with acute or convalescent COVID-19. Each CDR3 is given with its conserved first and last residue. The D gene is left open where the match is weak. Size is stated for part of the rows, as once, few or many counts, or as a class when the clone is expanded.

TRBJ2-3 TRBD1 TRBV7-9 - TGTGCCAGCAGCTTATTACTAGGGACAGAGGGAGATACGCAGTATTTT CASSLLLGTEGDTQYF
TRBJ2-7 - TRBV5-4 - TGTGCCAGCAGCTTTTCGAGGGTTCCCTACGAGCAGTACTTC CASSFSRVPYEQYF
TRBJ2-3 - TRBV12-3/TRBV12-4 few TGTGCCAGCAACTTCGGGGGAAATACGCAGTATTTT CASNFGGNTQYF
TRBJ2-3 TRBD2 TRBV27 - TGTGCCAGCAGAGGACTAGCGGGCACAGATACGCAGTATTTT CASRGLAGTDTQYF
TRBJ2-7 - TRBV10-1 few TGCGCCAGCAGCGGCAGGGCCTCCTACGAGCAGTACTTC CASSGRASYEQYF
TRBJ2-3 TRBD2 TRBV6-5 - TGTGCCAGCAGTTACTCGAAATATAGCGGGAGTTCGTGGTATTTT CASSYSKYSGSSWYF
TRBJ2-3 TRBD2 TRBV9 - TGTGCCAGCAGCGTAGACGCTAGCGGGGGGCTTAGCACAGATACGCAGTATTTT CASSVDASGGLSTDTQYF
TRBJ2-7 TRBD2 TRBV20-1 - TGCAGTGCTAGTCCCCTAGCGGGGGGGTCCTACGAGCAGTACTTC CSASPLAGGSYEQYF
TRBJ2-2 - TRBV5-6 - TGTGCCAGCAGCTTTGACCAGGCCACCGGGGAGCTGTTTTTT CASSFDQATGELFF
TRBJ2-1 - TRBV28 - TGTGCCAGCAGTTTACCGCTAGCGAGGTTGGATGAGCAGTTCTTC CASSLPLARLDEQFF
TRBJ1-2 TRBD1 TRBV10-3 - TGTGCCATCACTAGTGGACAGGGCAGCAACTATGGCTACACCTTC CAITSGQGSNYGYTF
TRBJ2-5 TRBD1 TRBV5-5 - TGTGCCAGCAGCTTGGCCCCACAGGGGATTTGGGAGACCCAGTACTTC CASSLAPQGIWETQYF
TRBJ2-1 - TRBV7-2 - TGTGCCAGCAGCTTAAGGGGGGGCGAGCAGTTCTTC CASSLRGGEQFF
TRBJ2-7 - TRBV7-6 few TGTGCCAGCAGCTTACAGACGGGGAGAACCTACGAGCAGTACTTC CASSLQTGRTYEQYF
TRBJ1-5 TRBD1 TRBV2 - TGTGCCAGCAGTAGGACAGGGGACAATCAGCCCCAGCATTTT CASSRTGDNQPQHF
TRBJ2-7 TRBD2 TRBV19 few TGTGCCAGTAGTAAGGCTAGCGGGCATTTTGATTCCTACGAGCAGTACTTC CASSKASGHFDSYEQYF
TRBJ1-6 - TRBV19 - TGTGCCAGTACCACCGACAGGTCCTATAATTCACCCCTCCACTTT CASTTDRSYNSPLHF
TRBJ2-5 TRBD2 TRBV7-6 - TGTGCCAGCAGCTCCACGCCTACTAGCGGGGGAAAGACCCAGTACTTC CASSSTPTSGGKTQYF
TRBJ2-2 TRBD2 TRBV5-8 - TGTGCCAGCAGCTCCAACCGACTAGCGGGAGTCGTTACCGGGGAGCTGTTTTTT CASSSNRLAGVVTGELFF
TRBJ1-1 - TRBV7-2 once TGTGCCAGCAGCCCCCGTTCGTCGGGGGAGTTTGAAGCTTTCTTT CASSPRSSGEFEAFF
TRBJ2-1 - TRBV7-2 - TGTGCCAGCAGCTTAGCGGGAGACACCTACAATGAGCAGTTCTTC CASSLAGDTYNEQFF
TRBJ2-1 TRBD1 TRBV5-1 - TGCGCCAGCAGCTTAACGACAGGGATGACCTACAATGAGCAGTTCTTC CASSLTTGMTYNEQFF
TRBJ1-1 - TRBV5-1 - TGCGCCAGCAACCAAAGTCCAGGGGTGAACACTGAAGCTTTCTTT CASNQSPGVNTEAFF
TRBJ2-3 TRBD1 TRBV9 - TGTGCCAGCAGCGTTTCCGGGACAGGGGGCAGAGATACGCAGTATTTT CASSVSGTGGRDTQYF
TRBJ2-4 TRBD1 TRBV6-5 few TGTGCCAGCAGTTCAGAACAGGGGCGGACCAAAAACATTCAGTACTTC CASSSEQGRTKNIQYF
TRBJ2-7 - TRBV6-5 many TGTGCCAGCAGCCCCACCCTAACGTCGGAGAGTCAGTACTTC CASSPTLTSESQYF
TRBJ1-2 - TRBV24-1 few TGTGCCACCAGTGACCCCACCAGGGAACATGGCTACACCTTC CATSDPTREHGYTF
TRBJ1-6 TRBD1 TRBV6-2/TRBV6-3 - TGTGCCAGCAGCTGGGACAGCAAGTCCTATAATTCACCCCTCCACTTT CASSWDSKSYNSPLHF
TRBJ1-5 - TRBV5-6 - TGTGCCAGCAGCTCTTCGGTCGAGCAGCCCCAGCATTTT CASSSSVEQPQHF
TRBJ2-3 TRBD2 TRBV3-1/TRBV3-2 - TGTGCCAGCAGCCTCGGAGCGGGGGGGCCCACAGATACGCAGTATTTT CASSLGAGGPTDTQYF
TRBJ2-5 - TRBV18 - TGTGCCAGCTCACCAAGAGGGGAGACCCAGTACTTC CASSPRGETQYF
TRBJ2-7 - TRBV30 - TGTGCCTGGAGTGGCCACAGGGCCGGCGAGCAGTACTTC CAWSGHRAGEQYF
TRBJ2-7 TRBD1 TRBV6-5 - TGTGCCAGCAACGTCGACAGGGTGATGTCCGAGCAGTACTTC CASNVDRVMSEQYF
TRBJ2-7 - TRBV5-1 - TGCGCCAGCAGCCCGCGGACAGACGGACACGAGCAGTACTTC CASSPRTDGHEQYF
TRBJ1-4 - TRBV19 - TGTGCCAGTAGTGCTCCCGGGGTTGGGGCTAATGAAAAACTGTTTTTT CASSAPGVGANEKLFF
TRBJ2-5 TRBD2 TRBV11-2 - TGTGCCAGCAGCTTTGGACTAGCGGGAGTAGAGACCCAGTACTTC CASSFGLAGVETQYF
TRBJ2-7 - TRBV24-1 - TGTGCCACCAGTGACCATACTAGTAACTACGAGCAGTACTTC CATSDHTSNYEQYF
TRBJ1-2 - TRBV28 few TGTGCCAGCAGTTTCCTAGATGGCTACACCTTC CASSFLDGYTF
TRBJ2-1 - TRBV7-2 - TGTGCCAGCAGCTTAGCTAGCGGAACCTACAATGAGCAGTTCTTC CASSLASGTYNEQFF
TRBJ1-2 - TRBV5-1 - TGCGCCAGCAGCTTAGACAGGCCGGGATATGGCTACACCTTC CASSLDRPGYGYTF
TRBJ2-7 TRBD2 TRBV19 once TGTGCCAGTTGGGGGGGGAATAACGAGCAGTACTTC CASWGGNNEQYF
TRBJ2-5 - TRBV21-1 - TGTGCCCAAGGGGAGCGGGAGAGCCTCGTCGAGACCCAGTACTTC CAQGERESLVETQYF
TRBJ1-6 - TRBV5-1 - TGCGCCAGCAGCTGGGGGGAGGCTGGGAATTCACCCCTCCACTTT CASSWGEAGNSPLHF
TRBJ1-4 TRBD1 TRBV30 few TGTGCCTGGAGTCATAGGGGGCACAGTAATGAAAAACTGTTTTTT CAWSHRGHSNEKLFF
TRBJ2-5 TRBD1 TRBV19 - TGTGCCAGTAGTGTCGGGACAGGGACCAACCAAGAGACCCAGTACTTC CASSVGTGTNQETQYF
TRBJ2-7 TRBD1 TRBV6-5 few TGTGCCAGCAGTTTGGGACAGGGGTCTAGCTCCTACGAGCAGTACTTC CASSLGQGSSSYEQYF
TRBJ2-1 - TRBV28 few TGTGCCAGCAGGGACCCCGGGACATCCGGTCTTGTGGGGCAGTTCTTC CASRDPGTSGLVGQFF
TRBJ2-4 - TRBV6-2/TRBV6-3 - TGTGCCAGCAGTTACTCGACGGAGGGCCAAAACATTCAGTACTTC CASSYSTEGQNIQYF
TRBJ2-3 - TRBV6-5 - TGTGCCAGCAGTTGGCAGGGACAAACTAGCACAGATACGCAGTATTTT CASSWQGQTSTDTQYF
TRBJ2-3 - TRBV18 few TGTGCCAGCTCACCACCGGGCAGGGGTGCAGATACGCAGTATTTT CASSPPGRGADTQYF
TRBJ2-3 TRBD2 TRBV30 - TGTGCCTGGGGGACTAGCGGGAATACGCAGTATTTT CAWGTSGNTQYF
TRBJ1-5 - TRBV5-6 - TGTGCCAGCAGCTTGGAGAGAAACAATCAGCCCCAGCATTTT CASSLERNNQPQHF
TRBJ2-1 TRBD2 TRBV7-3 - TGTGCCAGCAGCCTCTTGACCCGACTAGCGGGAAGCAATGAGCAGTTCTTC CASSLLTRLAGSNEQFF
TRBJ2-3 TRBD2 TRBV6-5 - TGTGCCAGCACGGCGGGGGGGGCAGATACGCAGTATTTT CASTAGGADTQYF
TRBJ2-3 - TRBV5-5 - TGTGCCAGCAGCTTGGCTAGCAGGGGGGCGTCTATCACAGATACGCAGTATTTT CASSLASRGASITDTQYF
TRBJ2-7 TRBD2 TRBV11-3 once TGTGCCAGCAGCCCCACGGGGACTAGTGATCGGTACGAGCAGTACTTC CASSPTGTSDRYEQYF
TRBJ1-3 - TRBV5-6 - TGTGCCAGCAGCTTGGACCGAGACAGGCCTGGAAACACCATATATTTT CASSLDRDRPGNTIYF
TRBJ2-2 TRBD1 TRBV10-3 - TGTGCCATCAGTGACATCCGGGACAGGGGACGGGAGCTGTTTTTT CAISDIRDRGRELFF
TRBJ2-7 - TRBV5-3 - TGTGCCAGAAGCCCGGGACTGACCTACGAGCAGTACTTC CARSPGLTYEQYF